This paragraph reports one TCR beta chain. No antigen is known for it. The V gene end was trimmed by 5 bases and the J gene end by 5 bases; junction bases not matched to a gene: 1. The CDR3 is 11 amino acids. Germline values: CDR1 SQVTM, CDR2 ANQGSEA. These data originate in a study of cytomegalovirus exposure and HLA in healthy donors. Study in general: Earlier work reported around 110 million unique TCR beta sequences from 150 million to 200 million T cells.

In the PCR, 60 Vbeta and 13 Jbeta primers were used. TCRdb keeps only in-frame clones here, not all; method: immunoSEQ multiplex PCR. The data show around 150,000 clones, about four fifths seen once. Broader study findings: Available immune exposure information was restricted to CMV serostatus only. HLA alleles showed associations with 15,000 to 20,000 TCR beta sequences in a later analysis, at a 0.05 false discovery rate.

The chain couples TRBV29-1 to TRBJ2-5; TRBD2 agrees at 8 bases. The source material was PBMCs. The sequence derives from a middle-aged woman in good health and CMV-seronegative. The CDR3 nucleotides read TGCAGCGTTTCGGGAGGGGAGACCCAGTACTTC. Translation: CSVSGGETQYF.